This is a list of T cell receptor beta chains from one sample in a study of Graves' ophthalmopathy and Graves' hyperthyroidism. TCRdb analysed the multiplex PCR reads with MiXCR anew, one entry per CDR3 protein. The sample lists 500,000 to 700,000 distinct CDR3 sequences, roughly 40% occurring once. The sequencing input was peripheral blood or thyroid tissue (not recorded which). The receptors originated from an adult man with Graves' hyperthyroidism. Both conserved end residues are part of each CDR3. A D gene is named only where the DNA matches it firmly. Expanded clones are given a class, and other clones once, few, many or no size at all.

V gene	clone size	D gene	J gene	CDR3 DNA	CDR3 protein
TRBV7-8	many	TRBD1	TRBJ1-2	TGTGCCAGCAGCTTAATGGGACAGCTCTATGGCTACACCTTC	CASSLMGQLYGYTF
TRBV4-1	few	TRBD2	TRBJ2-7	TGCGCCAGCAGCCAAGAAGTAGGCCTAGCGGACATGTCCTACGAGCAGTACTTC	CASSQEVGLADMSYEQYF
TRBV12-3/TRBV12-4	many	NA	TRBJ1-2	TGTGCCAGCAGTCCGTACAGGGTTGAAGGCTACACCTTC	CASSPYRVEGYTF
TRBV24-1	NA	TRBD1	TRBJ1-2	TGTGCCACCAGACCGACAGGGGGCGCCGGCTATGGCTACACCTTC	CATRPTGGAGYGYTF
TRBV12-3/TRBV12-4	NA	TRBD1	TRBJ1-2	TGTGCCAGCAGTTTAGCGCTGGGGACAGGGGGCGCTGGCTACACCTTC	CASSLALGTGGAGYTF
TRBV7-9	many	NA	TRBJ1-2	TGTGCCAGCAGCTTAGCTGGTACAGCTAACTATGGCTACACCTTC	CASSLAGTANYGYTF
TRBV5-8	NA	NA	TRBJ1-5	TGTGCCAGCAGCTTGGACCGGGGGCAGGGCAATCAGCCCCAGCATTTT	CASSLDRGQGNQPQHF
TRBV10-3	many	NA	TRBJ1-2	TGTGCCATCAGGCCGGGACGGAGTTCCGCTAACTATGGCTACACCTTC	CAIRPGRSSANYGYTF
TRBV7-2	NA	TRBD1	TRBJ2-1	TGTGCCAGCAGCTACGGACAGGGGAAGGGCAATGAGCAGTTCTTC	CASSYGQGKGNEQFF
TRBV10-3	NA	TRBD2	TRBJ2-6	TGTGCCATCAGTGGGACTAGCGGGGCCAACGTCCTGACTTTC	CAISGTSGANVLTF
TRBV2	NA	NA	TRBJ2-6	TGTGCCAGCGGAGGGGCAGCCTCTGGGGCCAACGTCCTGACTTTC	CASGGAASGANVLTF
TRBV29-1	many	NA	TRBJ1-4	TGCAGCGGGGAAACTAATGAAAAACTGTTTTTT	CSGETNEKLFF
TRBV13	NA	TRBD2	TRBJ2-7	TGTGCCAGCAGCCAAGAGGGGCGCGGGAGGCAGTACTTC	CASSQEGRGRQYF
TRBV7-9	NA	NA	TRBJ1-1	TGTGCCAGCAGCTTAGTTGGGCAGGGGAGCACTGAAGCTTTCTTT	CASSLVGQGSTEAFF
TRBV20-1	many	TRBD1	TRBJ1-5	TGCAGTGCTAGAGGGGACAGGGGAGATCAGCCCCAGCATTTT	CSARGDRGDQPQHF
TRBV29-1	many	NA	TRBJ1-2	TGCAGCGTTTTTAAGGGGGAGACGGTCTATGGCTACACCTTC	CSVFKGETVYGYTF
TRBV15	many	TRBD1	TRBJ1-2	TGTGCCACCAGCAGGGACAGGGTGAACTATGGCTACACCTTC	CATSRDRVNYGYTF
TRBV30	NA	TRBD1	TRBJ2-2	TGTGCCTGGAGTCCCACAGGGGTCGGGGAGCTGTTTTTT	CAWSPTGVGELFF
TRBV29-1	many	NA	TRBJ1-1	TGCAGCGCGTGTGACATGATTAACACTGAAGCTTTCTTT	CSACDMINTEAFF
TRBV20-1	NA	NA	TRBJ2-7	TGCAGTGCTAGACTAGGGTACAATGAGCAGTACTTC	CSARLGYNEQYF
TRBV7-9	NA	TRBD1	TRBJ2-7	TGTGCCAGCAGCTTCCGGGACAGGGAGGGCGAGCAGTACTTC	CASSFRDREGEQYF
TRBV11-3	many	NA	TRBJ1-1	TGTGCCAGCAGCTTAGGTCAGATCGAAGCTTTCTTT	CASSLGQIEAFF